The clone carrying this TCR beta chain was detected ten times or more. TCR beta CDR3 was amplified from genomic DNA by two-round multiplex PCR. Individual primers that were specific to each TRBV and TRBJ gene served in first-round PCR. One entry per CDR3 protein, called by TCRdb with MiXCR from the multiplex PCR reads. The sample has roughly 26,000 distinct CDR3 sequences, around 32% seen once. These data are taken from a study of prognosis after radiotherapy for stage I lung cancer. V was trimmed by 0 bases and J by 5 bases, leaving 12 bases between them. The CDR3 is 14 amino acids. The germline gives CDR1 SGHRS, CDR2 YFSETQ.

Here the sequenced sample was PBMCs, taken before or after stereotactic body radiation therapy (not recorded which). This clonotype was sampled from a donor at least 50 years old with non-small cell lung cancer. This chain uses TRBV5-1 with TRBJ2-7; D ambiguous. The CDR3 DNA reads TGCGCCAGCAGCTTGGACAGCTTGGTCGACGAGCAGTACTTC. Its translation: CASSLDSLVDEQYF.